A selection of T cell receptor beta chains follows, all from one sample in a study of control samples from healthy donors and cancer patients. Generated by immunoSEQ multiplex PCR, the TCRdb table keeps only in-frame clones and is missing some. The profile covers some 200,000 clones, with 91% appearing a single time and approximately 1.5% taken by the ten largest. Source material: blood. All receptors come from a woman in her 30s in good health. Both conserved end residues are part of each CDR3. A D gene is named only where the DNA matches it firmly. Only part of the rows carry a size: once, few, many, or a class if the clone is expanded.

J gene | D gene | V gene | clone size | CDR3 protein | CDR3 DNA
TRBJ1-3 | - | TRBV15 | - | CATSRGRSGAGNTIYF | TGTGCCACCAGCAGAGGAAGGTCAGGGGCTGGAAACACCATATATTTT
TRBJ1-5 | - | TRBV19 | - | CASSIRADNQPQHF | TGTGCCAGTAGTATACGGGCAGACAATCAGCCCCAGCATTTT
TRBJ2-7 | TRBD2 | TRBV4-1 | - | CASSQDRLAGSYEQYF | TGCGCCAGCAGCCAAGATCGCCTAGCGGGGTCCTACGAGCAGTACTTC
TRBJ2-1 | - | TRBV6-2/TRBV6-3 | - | CASSSYRLVTYNEQFF | TGTGCCAGCAGTTCCTACCGACTAGTAACCTACAATGAGCAGTTCTTC
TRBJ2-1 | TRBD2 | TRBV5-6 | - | CASSLGLAYNEQFF | TGTGCCAGCAGCCTGGGACTAGCGTACAATGAGCAGTTCTTC
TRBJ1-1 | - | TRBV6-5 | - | CASIGKGRTEAFF | TGTGCCAGCATCGGCAAGGGGCGGACTGAAGCTTTCTTT
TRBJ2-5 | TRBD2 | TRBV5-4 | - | CASSPPSGQETQYF | TGTGCCAGCAGCCCTCCTAGCGGCCAAGAGACCCAGTACTTC
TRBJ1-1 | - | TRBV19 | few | CASSVGGRTEAFF | TGTGCCAGTAGTGTGGGGGGGCGGACTGAAGCTTTCTTT
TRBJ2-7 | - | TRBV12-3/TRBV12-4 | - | CASRQGHEQYF | TGTGCCAGCAGACAGGGCCACGAGCAGTACTTC
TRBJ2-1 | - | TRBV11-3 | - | CASSLEGQYNEQFF | TGTGCCAGCAGCTTAGAAGGACAATACAATGAGCAGTTCTTC
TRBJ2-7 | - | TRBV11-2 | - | CASSLYEQYF | TGTGCCAGCAGCCTATACGAGCAGTACTTC
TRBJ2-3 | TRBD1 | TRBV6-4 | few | CASSDSSGTGGTQYF | TGTGCCAGCAGTGACTCCTCCGGGACAGGGGGTACGCAGTATTTT
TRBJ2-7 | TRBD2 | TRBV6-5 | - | CASRRPSGNSYEQYF | TGTGCCAGCAGGCGCCCTAGCGGCAACTCCTACGAGCAGTACTTC
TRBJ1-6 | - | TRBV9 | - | CASSVGVVGNSPLHF | TGTGCCAGCAGCGTAGGAGTGGTCGGAAATTCACCCCTCCACTTT
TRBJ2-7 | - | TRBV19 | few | CASSIPGGYEQYF | TGTGCCAGTAGTATACCCGGGGGCTACGAGCAGTACTTC
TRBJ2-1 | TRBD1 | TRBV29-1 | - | CSVSDRGRYNEQFF | TGCAGCGTTAGCGACAGGGGGAGGTACAATGAGCAGTTCTTC
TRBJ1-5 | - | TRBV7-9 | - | CASSFTGQPQHF | TGTGCCAGCAGCTTCACAGGCCAGCCCCAGCATTTT
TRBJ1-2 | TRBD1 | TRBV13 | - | CASSLDRANYGYTF | TGTGCCAGCAGCTTGGACAGGGCTAACTATGGCTACACCTTC
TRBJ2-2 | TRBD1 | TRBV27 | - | CASSRDRGAAGELFF | TGTGCCAGCAGCAGGGACAGGGGGGCGGCCGGGGAGCTGTTTTTT
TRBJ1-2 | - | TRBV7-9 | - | CASSLANYGYTF | TGTGCCAGCAGCTTAGCTAACTATGGCTACACCTTC
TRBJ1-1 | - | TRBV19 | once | CASSAQVGGTEAFF | TGTGCCAGTAGTGCTCAGGTAGGGGGGACTGAAGCTTTCTTT
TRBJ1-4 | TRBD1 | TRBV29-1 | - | CSVEEGGGNEKLFF | TGCAGCGTTGAAGAAGGGGGCGGTAATGAAAAACTGTTTTTT
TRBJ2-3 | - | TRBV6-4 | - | CASSDSEGGSTDTQYF | TGTGCCAGCAGTGACTCCGAAGGGGGAAGCACAGATACGCAGTATTTT
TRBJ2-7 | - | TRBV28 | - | CASRPGTSSYEQYF | TGTGCCAGCAGACCCGGGACATCCTCCTACGAGCAGTACTTC
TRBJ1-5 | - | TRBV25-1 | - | CASSELQVNQPQHF | TGTGCCAGCAGTGAATTGCAGGTTAATCAGCCCCAGCATTTT
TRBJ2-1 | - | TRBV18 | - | CASSPTETNEQFF | TGTGCCAGCTCACCTACAGAGACCAATGAGCAGTTCTTC
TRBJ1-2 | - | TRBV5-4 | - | CASSEDRLRGYTF | TGTGCCAGCAGCGAGGACCGCCTCCGTGGCTACACCTTC
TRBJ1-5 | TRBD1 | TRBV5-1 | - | CASSPTGDDQPQHF | TGCGCCAGCAGCCCGACAGGGGATGATCAGCCCCAGCATTTT
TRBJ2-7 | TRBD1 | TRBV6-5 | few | CASRASGGGFYEQYF | TGTGCCAGCAGAGCGTCAGGGGGCGGATTCTACGAGCAGTACTTC
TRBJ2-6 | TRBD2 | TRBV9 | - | CASSPRAGAGANVLTF | TGTGCCAGCAGCCCCCGAGCGGGGGCGGGGGCCAACGTCCTGACTTTC
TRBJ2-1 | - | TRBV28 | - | CASSLVTYNEQFF | TGTGCCAGCAGTTTGGTAACCTACAATGAGCAGTTCTTC
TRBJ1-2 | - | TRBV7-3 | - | CASSLTGDDGYTF | TGTGCCAGCAGCTTAACCGGGGACGATGGCTACACCTTC
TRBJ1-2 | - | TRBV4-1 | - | CASSQERGLYGYTF | TGCGCCAGCAGCCAAGAGCGGGGGCTCTATGGCTACACCTTC
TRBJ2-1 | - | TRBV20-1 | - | CSASGTEQFF | TGCAGTGCTAGCGGGACCGAGCAGTTCTTC
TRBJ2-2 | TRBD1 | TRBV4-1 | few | CASSPPGQGSTGELFF | TGCGCCAGCAGCCCCCCGGGACAGGGGAGCACCGGGGAGCTGTTTTTT
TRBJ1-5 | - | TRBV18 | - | CASSPPGTHSNQPQHF | TGTGCCAGCTCACCACCGGGGACCCATAGCAATCAGCCCCAGCATTTT
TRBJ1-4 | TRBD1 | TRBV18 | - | CASSPDRGEKLFF | TGTGCCAGCTCACCAGACAGGGGCGAAAAACTGTTTTTT
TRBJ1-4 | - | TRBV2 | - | CASSVSEKLFF | TGTGCCAGCAGTGTTTCGGAAAAACTGTTTTTT
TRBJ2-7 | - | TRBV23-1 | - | CASSLVDSYEQYF | TGCGCCAGCTCTCTAGTGGACAGCTACGAGCAGTACTTC
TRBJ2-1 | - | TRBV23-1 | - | CASSQSGNYISPYNEQFF | TGCGCCAGCAGTCAATCGGGTAACTACATCAGTCCCTACAATGAGCAGTTCTTC
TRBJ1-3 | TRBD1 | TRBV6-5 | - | CASSYAGQGSGNTIYF | TGTGCCAGCAGTTACGCCGGACAGGGCTCTGGAAACACCATATATTTT
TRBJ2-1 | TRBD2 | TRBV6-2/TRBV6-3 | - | CASSRLAGVNEQFF | TGTGCCAGCAGCCGACTAGCGGGGGTCAATGAGCAGTTCTTC
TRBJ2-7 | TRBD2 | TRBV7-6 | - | CASSFVRLAEPYEQYF | TGTGCCAGCAGCTTCGTCCGACTAGCGGAACCCTACGAGCAGTACTTC
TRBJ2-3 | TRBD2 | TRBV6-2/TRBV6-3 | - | CASSYVTSGGSSTDTQYF | TGTGCCAGCAGTTACGTGACTAGCGGGGGAAGTAGCACAGATACGCAGTATTTT
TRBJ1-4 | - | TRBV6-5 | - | CASSYGGTNEKLFF | TGTGCCAGCAGTTACGGGGGTACTAATGAAAAACTGTTTTTT
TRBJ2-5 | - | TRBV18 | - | CASSRGNQETQYF | TGTGCCAGTTCACGGGGTAACCAAGAGACCCAGTACTTC
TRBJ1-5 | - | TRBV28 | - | CASRPDRHSNQPQHF | TGTGCCAGCAGACCGGACAGACATAGCAATCAGCCCCAGCATTTT
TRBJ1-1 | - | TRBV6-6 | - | CASSYSLTEAFF | TGTGCCAGCAGTTACTCCCTGACTGAAGCTTTCTTT
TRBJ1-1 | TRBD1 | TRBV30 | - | CAARQGAGTEAFF | TGTGCCGCCCGACAGGGGGCGGGCACTGAAGCTTTCTTT
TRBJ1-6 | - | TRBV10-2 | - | CASRTTGNSPLHF | TGCGCCAGCAGAACAACAGGGAACTCACCCCTCCACTTT
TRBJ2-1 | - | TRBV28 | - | CASKKYNEQFF | TGTGCCAGCAAAAAATACAATGAGCAGTTCTTC
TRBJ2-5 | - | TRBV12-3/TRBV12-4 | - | CASSAGSQETQYF | TGTGCCAGCAGCGCGGGCTCCCAAGAGACCCAGTACTTC
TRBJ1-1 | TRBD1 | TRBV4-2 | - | CASSQESGGLNSEAFF | TGTGCCAGCAGCCAAGAGTCAGGGGGTCTGAACTCTGAAGCTTTCTTT
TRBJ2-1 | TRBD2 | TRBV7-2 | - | CASSLRLAGGRNEQFF | TGTGCCAGCAGCTTACGACTAGCGGGGGGGCGAAATGAGCAGTTCTTC
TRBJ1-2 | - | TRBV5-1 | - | CASSLRDDYGYTF | TGCGCCAGCAGCCTCCGGGACGACTATGGCTACACCTTC
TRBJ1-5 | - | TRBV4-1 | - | CASSQSGVSNQPQHF | TGCGCCAGCAGCCAATCAGGGGTGAGCAATCAGCCCCAGCATTTT
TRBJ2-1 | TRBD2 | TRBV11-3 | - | CASKSRGGDEQFF | TGTGCCAGCAAGAGTCGGGGGGGCGATGAGCAGTTCTTC
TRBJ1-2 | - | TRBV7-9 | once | CASSPQGNYGYTF | TGTGCCAGCAGCCCCCAGGGTAACTATGGCTACACCTTC
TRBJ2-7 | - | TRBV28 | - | CASSFEGSYEQYF | TGTGCCAGCAGTTTCGAGGGTTCCTACGAGCAGTACTTC
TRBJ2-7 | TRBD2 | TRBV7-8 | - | CASSGTSGGNYEQYF | TGTGCCAGCAGCGGGACTAGCGGGGGGAATTACGAGCAGTACTTC